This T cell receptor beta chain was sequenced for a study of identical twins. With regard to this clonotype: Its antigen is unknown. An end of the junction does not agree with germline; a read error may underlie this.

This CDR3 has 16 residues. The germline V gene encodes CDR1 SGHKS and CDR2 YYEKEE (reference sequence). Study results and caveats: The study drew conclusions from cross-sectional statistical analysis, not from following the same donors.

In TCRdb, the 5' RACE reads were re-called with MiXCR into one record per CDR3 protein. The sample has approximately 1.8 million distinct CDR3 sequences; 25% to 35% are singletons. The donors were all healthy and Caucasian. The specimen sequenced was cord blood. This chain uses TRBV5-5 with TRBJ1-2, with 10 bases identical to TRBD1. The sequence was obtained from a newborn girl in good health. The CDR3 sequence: CASSWTGGTSKDGHTF. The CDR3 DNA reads TGTGCCAGCAGCTGGACAGGGGGAACGTCTAAGGATGGCCACACCTTC.